This entry lists 24 T cell receptor beta chains sequenced from one sample in a study of CD8 T cells in ankylosing spondylitis. Antigens for these TCRs are unknown. Overall study results and limits: What seemed typical of ankylosing spondylitis blood was a TCR beta motif built from several highly homologous variants.

One entry per CDR3 protein results from TCRdb running MiXCR on the 5' RACE reads. The sample has about 500,000 distinct CDR3 sequences, over 9.5% seen once. Sequencing was carried out using blood, either unsorted or a sorted T cell fraction (not recorded which). The receptors shown here come from a male donor with ankylosing spondylitis.

The V gene is TRBV7-2, the J gene TRBJ2-3; 8 nucleotides align to TRBD2. V dropped 3 bases and J dropped 0; count of bases not matched to a gene: 2. The CDR3 sequence is 15 residues long. Germline-derived CDR1 and CDR2 are SGHTA and FQGNSA. The CDR3 protein is CASSFSGISTDTQYF. CDR3 in DNA: TGTGCCAGCAGCTTTAGCGGGATTAGCACAGATACGCAGTATTTT.

Details on this clonotype: Because the CDR3 is missing its conserved closing phenylalanine or tryptophan, this is likely a read error. The DNA is omitted, as the CDR3 cannot be located on it reliably, and the CDR3 follows TCRdb's listing. The V gene is TRBV20-1, the J gene TRBJ2-5; the table's D call, TRBD1, has no DNA check behind it. The CDR3 adds up to 9 amino acids, both ends counted. Looked up from germline, CDR1 is DFQATT and CDR2 is SNEGSKA (reference sequence). This chain's CDR3 is CSANSIFPL.

The J gene is TRBJ1-5, the V gene TRBV7-2, with a weak D call TRBD1 (6 bases). This CDR3 has 17 residues. CDR1 is SGHTA and CDR2 is FQGNSA in the germline V gene. Deletions cut 5 bases from V and 5 bases from J, with 22 bases between. CDR3 nucleotide sequence: TGTGCCAGCAGCGGCGGACTACAGGGACCCCTCGATCAGCCCCAGCATTTT. Translating gives CASSGGLQGPLDQPQHF.

Ten or more counts support this clonotype. The J gene is TRBJ1-1, the V gene TRBV5-1, with a weak D call TRBD1 (6 bases). CDR3 length equals 14 residues. Germline CDR1 is SGHRS and CDR2 is YFSETQ. V was pared by 0 bases and J by 4 bases, with 10 bases between. CDR3 in amino acids: CASSLDRASTEAFF. CDR3 coding DNA: TGCGCCAGCAGCTTGGACAGGGCCTCCACTGAAGCTTTCTTT.

Ten or more counts support this clonotype. The genes are TRBV24-1 and TRBJ2-1; perhaps TRBD1 as D (6 bases). Looked up from germline, CDR1 is KGHDR and CDR2 is SFDVKD. V lost 9 bases, J lost 6 bases, and 23 bases lay in between. The CDR3 totals 16 residues. The CDR3 sequence: CATGGQEGVGANEQFF. The CDR3 nucleotides are TGTGCCACCGGAGGACAAGAGGGGGTAGGGGCCAATGAGCAGTTCTTC.

In this sample, this clonotype turned up many times. The chain links TRBV12-3 or TRBV12-4 to TRBJ2-7, with 10 bases lining up with TRBD2. The CDR3 runs to 15 residues. J lost 2 bases, V lost 2 bases, and 3 bases had no gene match. The CDR3 coding sequence is TGTGCCAGCAGTTTATTAACTAGCGGGACCTACGAGCAGTACTTC. Translated, it gives CASSLLTSGTYEQYF.

This clonotype was found a few times. V is TRBV25-1 and J is TRBJ2-3; D is undetermined. The CDR3 sequence is 12 residues long. V was shortened by 4 bases and J by 3 bases, with 5 bases between the two germline ends. Germline values: CDR1 MGHDK, CDR2 SYGVNS. CDR3 sequence: CASSAPTDTQYF. CDR3 DNA: TGTGCCAGCAGTGCACCGACAGATACGCAGTATTTT.

This clonotype was counted ten times or more. The chain has TRBV6-1 and TRBJ2-1; the D gene could be TRBD1 or TRBD2 (6 bases each). With 3 bases removed from V and 10 bases from J, the gap between germline ends came to 16 bases. CDR1 and CDR2 from the germline V gene are MNHNS and SASEGT. This CDR3 has 14 residues. The chain's CDR3 is CASSEGGRSREQFF. CDR3 in DNA: TGTGCCAGCAGTGAGGGGGGCCGCTCTAGGGAGCAGTTCTTC.

The chain has TRBV20-1 and TRBJ2-7, with 8 bases aligning to TRBD2. V trimming: 5 bases; J trimming: 6 bases; junction bases outside the gene matches: 12. The CDR3 consists of 14 residues. CDR1 and CDR2 (germline): DFQATT, SNEGSKA (reference sequence). CDR3 in amino acids: CSAGSGTRPFEQYV. The CDR3 DNA is TGCAGTGCTGGGAGCGGGACTAGGCCATTCGAGCAGTACGTC.

This clonotype has more than one count but fewer than ten. The chain joins TRBV11-2 to TRBJ2-1; a possible D gene is TRBD2 (6 bases). Trimming stripped 0 bases from V and 3 bases from J, with 9 bases between. CDR3 length equals 15 residues. The germline CDR1 and CDR2 sequences are SGHAT and FQNNGV. CDR3 DNA sequence: TGTGCCAGCAGCTTAGAACTAGCTATCTACAATGAGCAGTTCTTC. This encodes CASSLELAIYNEQFF.

This clonotype occurred a few times. This chain links TRBV12-3 or TRBV12-4 with TRBJ1-5, with TRBD1 matching 7 bases. This CDR3 contains 14 residues. The V and J ends lost 3 bases and 6 bases, in that order; junction bases with no gene match: 5. The CDR3 nucleotides are TGTGCCAGCAGTTTGGGGACAGAGAGTCAGCCCCAGCATTTT. Amino acids: CASSLGTESQPQHF.

This clonotype was observed a handful of times. This chain connects TRBV20-1 to TRBJ1-2; D call uncertain. Germline CDR1 reads DFQATT; CDR2 reads SNEGSKA (reference sequence). The CDR3 is 13 residues long. V was trimmed by 0 bases and J by 8 bases, leaving 13 bases between them. Written as DNA, the CDR3 is TGCAGTGCTAGAGATCTGAGGAAGGGAGGCTACACCTTC. Encoded protein: CSARDLRKGGYTF.

This chain joins TRBV6-1 and TRBJ2-1; D possibly uses TRBD1 or TRBD2 (5 bases each). Trimming took off 6 bases at V and 4 bases at J, with 16 bases between the two ends. The CDR3 is 15 residues long. Germline-derived CDR1 and CDR2 are MNHNS and SASEGT. CDR3 protein: CASSTGRPPYNEQFF. DNA for the CDR3: TGTGCCAGCAGCACGGGACGGCCACCTTACAATGAGCAGTTCTTC.

This clonotype was counted a few times. The chain combines TRBV7-8 with TRBJ2-7; the D is unclear. The germline V gene encodes CDR1 SGHVS and CDR2 FQNEAQ. The CDR3 is made up of 14 amino acids. V shed 2 bases and J shed 6 bases, with 14 bases lying between them. In DNA, the CDR3 is TGTGCCAGCAGCTTACTCAACGAAGGCTCCGAGCAGTACGTC. As protein: CASSLLNEGSEQYV.

The V gene is TRBV5-6, the J gene TRBJ1-4; 8 bases agree with TRBD1. Germline V lookup: CDR1 SGHDT, CDR2 YYEEEE. The V segment lost 4 bases and the J segment 0 bases; nucleotides outside the gene matches: 8. The CDR3 is made up of 17 amino acids. CDR3 nucleotides: TGTGCCAGCAGCCTCATCACAGGGGGAGCAACTAATGAAAAACTGTTTTTT. This translates into CASSLITGGATNEKLFF.

The genes are TRBV6-2 or TRBV6-3 and TRBJ1-6; TRBD1 matches at 7 bases. The CDR3 extends over 16 amino acids. Losses at the gene ends were 9 bases for V and 5 bases for J; bases not matched to a gene: 13. The germline V gene has CDR1 MNHEY and CDR2 SVGEGT. The CDR3: CASKKLGQKNNSPLHF. CDR3 sequence (DNA): TGTGCCAGTAAGAAGCTGGGACAGAAGAATAATTCACCCCTCCACTTT.

The V and J genes are TRBV6-2 or TRBV6-3 and TRBJ1-1; D possibly corresponds to TRBD1 (5 bases). V gave up 7 bases and J gave up 0 bases, with 12 bases separating them. Germline assignment: CDR1 MNHEY and CDR2 SVGEGT. The CDR3 spans 14 residues. DNA for the CDR3: TGTGCCAGCATAGACCAGGGCATGAACACTGAAGCTTTCTTT. This translates into CASIDQGMNTEAFF.

A few counts support this clonotype. The V call is TRBV5-1, the J call TRBJ2-1; D call uncertain. CDR1 and CDR2 (germline): SGHRS, YFSETQ. The CDR3 runs 16 residues. Trimming left V 2 bases short and J 0 bases short, with 12 bases between. CDR3: CASSLTGRSSYNEQFF. The DNA of the CDR3 is TGCGCCAGCAGCTTAACGGGCCGAAGCTCCTACAATGAGCAGTTCTTC.

This clonotype has a handful of counts. The rearrangement links TRBV6-5 to TRBJ1-1, with 7 positions matching TRBD1. V was clipped by 2 bases and J by 2 bases; unmatched bases: 2. CDR3 length: 14 amino acids. CDR1 and CDR2 from the germline V gene are MNHEY and SVGAGI. As DNA, the CDR3 is TGTGCCAGCAGTTACACAGGGGATAACACTGAAGCTTTCTTT. It codes for CASSYTGDNTEAFF.

In this sample, this clonotype turned up many times. V usage is TRBV5-1 and J usage is TRBJ2-7; possible D gene TRBD2, 6 bases. There are 13 residues in the CDR3. Looked up from germline, CDR1 is SGHRS and CDR2 is YFSETQ. The V end lost 5 bases, the J end lost 5 bases, and 14 bases lay between the germline ends. CDR3 region: CASRAEGRDEQYV. Written as DNA, the CDR3 is TGCGCCAGCAGGGCGGAGGGCCGTGACGAGCAGTACGTC.

This clonotype was detected ten times or more. The chain is built from TRBV20-1 and TRBJ2-1; D may be TRBD2 (6 bases). In germline, CDR1 is DFQATT, CDR2 SNEGSKA (reference sequence). This CDR3 is built from 15 residues. The ends were cut back, 3 bases at V and 2 bases at J, with 14 bases in the middle. The DNA for the CDR3 is TGCAGTGCTAGCGGGCGGGATGGCGCCTACAATGAGCAGTTCTTC. Residues: CSASGRDGAYNEQFF.

The chain links TRBV27 to TRBJ1-1, with 10 bases identical to TRBD1. Per germline, CDR1 MNHEY and CDR2 SMNVEV (reference sequence). The CDR3 has 12 amino acids. V gave up 6 bases and J gave up 9 bases; unmatched junction bases: 4. CDR3 nucleotide sequence: TGTGCCAGCAGCGGACAGGGGGAACAAGCTTTCTTT. Translated, it gives CASSGQGEQAFF.

This clonotype was counted ten times or more. The chain uses TRBV7-9 and TRBJ2-1, with TRBD2 matching 8 bases. The CDR3 runs 16 residues. V lost 5 bases and J lost 7; bases outside the gene matches: 13. Germline CDR1 reads SEHNR; CDR2 reads FQNEAQ (reference sequence). The CDR3 bases are TGTGCCAGCAGCCCCATCCCGGGGGGGTTTAGGAATGAGCAGTTCTTC. It codes for CASSPIPGGFRNEQFF.

Only a few counts were recorded for this clonotype. The chain uses TRBV20-1 and TRBJ1-2; tentatively, D is TRBD1 (6 bases). The CDR3 contains 13 residues. Germline V gene lookup returns CDR1 DFQATT and CDR2 SNEGSKA (reference sequence). Trimming removed 5 bases from V and 7 bases from J, with 17 bases in between. This chain's CDR3 is CSAFRGGAVGYTF. The CDR3 nucleotides are TGCAGTGCTTTTAGGGGGGGCGCGGTTGGCTACACCTTC.